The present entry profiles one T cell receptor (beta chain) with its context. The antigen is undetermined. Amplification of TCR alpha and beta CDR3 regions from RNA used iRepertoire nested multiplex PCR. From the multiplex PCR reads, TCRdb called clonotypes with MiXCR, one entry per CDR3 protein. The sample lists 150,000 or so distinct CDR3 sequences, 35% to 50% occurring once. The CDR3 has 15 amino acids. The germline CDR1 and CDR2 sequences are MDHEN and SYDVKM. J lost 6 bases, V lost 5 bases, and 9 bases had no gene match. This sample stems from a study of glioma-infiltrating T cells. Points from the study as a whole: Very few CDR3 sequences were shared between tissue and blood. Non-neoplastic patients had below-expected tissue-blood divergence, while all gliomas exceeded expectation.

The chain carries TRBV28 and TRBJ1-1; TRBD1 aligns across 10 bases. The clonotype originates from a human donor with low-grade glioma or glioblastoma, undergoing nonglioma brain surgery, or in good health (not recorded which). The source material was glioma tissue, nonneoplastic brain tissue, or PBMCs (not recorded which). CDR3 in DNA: TGTGCCAGCAGTCCCTGGACAGGGGGTATTCCTGAAGCTTTCTTT. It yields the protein CASSPWTGGIPEAFF. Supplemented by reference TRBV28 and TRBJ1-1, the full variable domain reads DVKVTQSSRYLVKRTGEKVFLECVQDMDHENMFWYRQDPGLGLRLIYFSYDVKMKEKGDIPEGYSVSREKKERFSLILESASTNQTSMYLCASSPWTGGIPEAFFGQGTRLTVV.